This TCR beta chain was recorded in a study of shared clonotypes between healthy human individuals. Regarding the study as a whole: Having only a few donors restricted how much genetic and exposure-history diversity was captured. Sampling used blood alone; tissue repertoires probably differ.

As to this clone: The antigen remains unidentified.

Profiled with immunoSEQ multiplex PCR; TCRdb holds only in-frame clones, not every one. The profile shows roughly 1,500,000 clones, 95% to 99% of them singletons. There are 13 residues in the CDR3. The V and J ends lost 7 bases and 4 bases respectively, with 14 bases between them. CDR1 and CDR2 from the germline V gene are SQVTM and ANQGSEA. The V and J genes are TRBV29-1 and TRBJ1-5; D gene unclear. The specimen was naive CD4+ T cells sorted from blood. The subset is: CD45RA+ positively selected. This receptor was taken from a man in his thirties or forties in good health. This chain's CDR3 is CSASRGRNQPQHF. DNA for the CDR3: TGCAGCGCCTCTCGGGGAAGGAATCAGCCCCAGCATTTT.